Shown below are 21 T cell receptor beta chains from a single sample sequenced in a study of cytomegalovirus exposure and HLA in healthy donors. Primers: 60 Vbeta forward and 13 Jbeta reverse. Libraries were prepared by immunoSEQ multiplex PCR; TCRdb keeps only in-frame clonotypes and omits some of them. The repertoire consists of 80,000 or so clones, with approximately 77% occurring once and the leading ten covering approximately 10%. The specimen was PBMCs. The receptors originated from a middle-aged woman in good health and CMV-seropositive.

The chain's CDR3 is CASSLAVARGLDGYTF. The CDR3 DNA follows: TGTGCCAGCAGCTTAGCTGTTGCCAGGGGGCTGGATGGCTACACCTTC. This chain joins TRBV7-9 and TRBJ1-2; 8 bases match TRBD1. The germline V gene encodes CDR1 SEHNR and CDR2 FQNEAQ (reference sequence). Trimming took 0 bases from V and 6 from J; bases not matched to a gene: 9. The CDR3 runs 16 residues.

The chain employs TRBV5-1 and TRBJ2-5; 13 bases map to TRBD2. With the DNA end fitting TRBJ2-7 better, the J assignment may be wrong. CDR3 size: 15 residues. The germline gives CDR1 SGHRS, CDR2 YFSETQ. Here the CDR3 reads CASTRGTSGNYEQYF. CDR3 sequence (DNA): TGCGCCAGCACCAGAGGGACTAGCGGGAACTACGAGCAGTACTTC.

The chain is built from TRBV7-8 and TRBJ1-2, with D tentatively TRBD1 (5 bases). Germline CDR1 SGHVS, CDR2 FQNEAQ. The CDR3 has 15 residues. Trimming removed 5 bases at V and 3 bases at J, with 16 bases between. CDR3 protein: CASSGVGHKDYGYTF. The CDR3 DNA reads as TGTGCCAGCAGCGGAGTTGGACACAAAGACTATGGCTACACCTTC.

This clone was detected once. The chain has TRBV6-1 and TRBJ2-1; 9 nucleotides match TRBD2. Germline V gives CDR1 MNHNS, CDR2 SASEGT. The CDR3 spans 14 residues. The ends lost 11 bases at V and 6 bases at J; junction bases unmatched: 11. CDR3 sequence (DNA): TGTGCCTCGGCATGGCTAGCGGGAATCAATGAGCAGTTCTTC. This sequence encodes CASAWLAGINEQFF.

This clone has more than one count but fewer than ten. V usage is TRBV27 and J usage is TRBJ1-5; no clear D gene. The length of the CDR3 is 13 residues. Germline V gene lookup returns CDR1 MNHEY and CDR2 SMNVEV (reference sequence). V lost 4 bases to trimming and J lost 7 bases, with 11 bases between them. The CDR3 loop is CASSSGDKQPQHF. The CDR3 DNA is TGTGCCAGCAGTTCCGGGGATAAACAGCCCCAGCATTTT.

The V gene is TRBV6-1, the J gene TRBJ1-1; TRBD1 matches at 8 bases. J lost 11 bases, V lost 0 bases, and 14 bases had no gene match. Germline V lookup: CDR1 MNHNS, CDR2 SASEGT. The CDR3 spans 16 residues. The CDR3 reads CASSEAVGQASRGAFF. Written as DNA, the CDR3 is TGTGCCAGCAGTGAAGCTGTGGGACAGGCGTCAAGGGGGGCTTTCTTT.

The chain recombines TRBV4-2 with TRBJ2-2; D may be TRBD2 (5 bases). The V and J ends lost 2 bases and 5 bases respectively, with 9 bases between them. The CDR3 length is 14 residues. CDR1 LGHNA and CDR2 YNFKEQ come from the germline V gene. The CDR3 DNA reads TGTGCCAGCAGCCAACGAGGGTTGACCGGGGAGCTGTTTTTT. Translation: CASSQRGLTGELFF.

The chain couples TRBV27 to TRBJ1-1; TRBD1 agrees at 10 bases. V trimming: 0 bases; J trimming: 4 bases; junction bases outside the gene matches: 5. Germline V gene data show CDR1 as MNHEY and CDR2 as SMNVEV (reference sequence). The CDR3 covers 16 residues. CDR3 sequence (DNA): TGTGCCAGCAGTTTATCGTCTAGGACAGGGGGCACTGAAGCTTTCTTT. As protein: CASSLSSRTGGTEAFF.

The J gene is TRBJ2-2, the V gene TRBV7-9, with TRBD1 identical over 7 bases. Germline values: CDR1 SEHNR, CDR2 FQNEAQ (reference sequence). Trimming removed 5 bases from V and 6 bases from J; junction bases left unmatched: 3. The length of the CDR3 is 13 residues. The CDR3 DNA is TGTGCCAGCAGCGCGACAGGGCCCGGGGAGCTGTTTTTT. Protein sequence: CASSATGPGELFF.

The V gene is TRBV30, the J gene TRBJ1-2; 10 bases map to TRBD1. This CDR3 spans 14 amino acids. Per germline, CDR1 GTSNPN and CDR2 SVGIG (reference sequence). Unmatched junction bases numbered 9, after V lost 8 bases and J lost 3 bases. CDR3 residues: CARDDRGQDYGYTF. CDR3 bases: TGTGCCCGCGATGACAGGGGGCAGGACTATGGCTACACCTTC.

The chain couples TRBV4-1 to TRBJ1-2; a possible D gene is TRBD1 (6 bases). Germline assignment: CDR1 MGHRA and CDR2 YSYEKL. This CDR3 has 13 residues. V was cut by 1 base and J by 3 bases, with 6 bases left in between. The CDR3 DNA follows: TGCGCCAGCAGCCAAGCAGGGGACTATGGCTACACCTTC. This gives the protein CASSQAGDYGYTF.

CDR3 sequence: CASSRTGSEQFF. The CDR3 coding sequence is TGTGCCAGCAGCAGAACAGGCTCTGAGCAGTTCTTC. The V and J genes are TRBV7-2 and TRBJ2-1, with D possibly matching TRBD1 (5 bases). V was clipped by 5 bases and J by 9 bases, with 11 bases between them. The CDR3 totals 12 residues. The germline V gene encodes CDR1 SGHTA and CDR2 FQGNSA.

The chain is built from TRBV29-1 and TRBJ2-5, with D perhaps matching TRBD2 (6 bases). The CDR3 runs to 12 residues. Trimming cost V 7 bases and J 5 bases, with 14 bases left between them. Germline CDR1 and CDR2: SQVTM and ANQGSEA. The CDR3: CSGTEGLETQYF. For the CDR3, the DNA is TGCAGCGGGACGGAGGGTCTGGAGACCCAGTACTTC.

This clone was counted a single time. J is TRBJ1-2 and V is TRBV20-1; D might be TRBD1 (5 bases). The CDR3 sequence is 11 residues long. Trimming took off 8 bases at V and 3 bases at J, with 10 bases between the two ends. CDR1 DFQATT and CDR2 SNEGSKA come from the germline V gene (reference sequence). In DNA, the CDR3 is TGCAGTCGACAGCCGGACTATGGCTACACCTTC. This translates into CSRQPDYGYTF.

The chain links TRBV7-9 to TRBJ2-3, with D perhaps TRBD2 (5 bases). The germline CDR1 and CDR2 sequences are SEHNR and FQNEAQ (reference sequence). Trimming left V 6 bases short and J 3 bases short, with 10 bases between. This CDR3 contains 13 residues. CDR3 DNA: TGTGCCAGCAGTACCGGGGTGACAGATACGCAGTATTTT. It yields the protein CASSTGVTDTQYF.

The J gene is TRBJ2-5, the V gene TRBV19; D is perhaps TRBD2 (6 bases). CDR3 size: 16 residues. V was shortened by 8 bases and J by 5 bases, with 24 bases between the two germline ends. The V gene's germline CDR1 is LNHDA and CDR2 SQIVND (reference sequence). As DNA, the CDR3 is TGTGCCAGTGCCCCCGGGGCGGGGTCCCGATGGGAGACCCAGTACTTC. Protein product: CASAPGAGSRWETQYF.

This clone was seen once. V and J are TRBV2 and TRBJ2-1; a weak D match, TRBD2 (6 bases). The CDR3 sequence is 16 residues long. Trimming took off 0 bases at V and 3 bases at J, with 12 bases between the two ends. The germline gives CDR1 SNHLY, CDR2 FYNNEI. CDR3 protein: CASSEAVGTLYNEQFF. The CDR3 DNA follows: TGTGCCAGCAGTGAAGCCGTCGGGACTCTCTACAATGAGCAGTTCTTC.

The CDR3 region has the DNA TGTGCCAGCAGCTTAGCGCTAGGGAGGAGAACCGGGGAGCTGTTTTTT. Its translation is CASSLALGRRTGELFF. The V and J genes are TRBV7-2 and TRBJ2-2; TRBD2 might be the D (6 bases). This CDR3 region has 16 residues. Deletions cut 0 bases from V and 5 bases from J, with 13 bases between. Looked up from germline, CDR1 is SGHTA and CDR2 is FQGNSA.

CDR3 in DNA: TGTGCCAGCAGTTCCAGGGGGATAGGGGCCAACGTCCTGACTTTC. Protein: CASSSRGIGANVLTF. The chain is built from TRBV27 and TRBJ2-6; 7 bases align to TRBD1. Germline CDR1 reads MNHEY; CDR2 reads SMNVEV (reference sequence). The V segment lost 4 bases and the J segment 4 bases; nucleotides outside the gene matches: 4. The CDR3 runs to 15 residues.

The CDR3 loop is CAWSPLAHTGLFF. For the CDR3, the DNA is TGTGCCTGGAGTCCCCTCGCCCACACGGGGCTGTTTTTT. The rearrangement links TRBV30 to TRBJ2-2; D unclear. The V end lost 2 bases, the J end lost 13 bases, and 17 bases lay between the germline ends. The CDR3 contains 13 residues. From germline, CDR1 is GTSNPN and CDR2 SVGIG (reference sequence).

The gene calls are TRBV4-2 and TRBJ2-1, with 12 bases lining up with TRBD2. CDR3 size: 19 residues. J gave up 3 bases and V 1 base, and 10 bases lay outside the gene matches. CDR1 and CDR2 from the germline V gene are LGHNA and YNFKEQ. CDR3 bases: TGTGCCAGCAGCCAAGGGATCGTTCTAGCGGGGGGGATCTACAATGAGCAGTTCTTC. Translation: CASSQGIVLAGGIYNEQFF.